This T cell receptor beta chain was sequenced for a study of blood T cell repertoires in COVID-19. On the study more broadly: From the United States, Italy and Spain came samples of acute and convalescent COVID-19.

Measured with immunoSEQ multiplex PCR; TCRdb has only the in-frame clones, and not every one. The sample yields 150,000 to 200,000 clones, around 86% seen once. From germline, CDR1 is KGHSH and CDR2 LQKENI. Germline trimming cut 10 bases from V and 2 bases from J; bases unmatched to any gene: 11. The CDR3 spans 15 residues. What was sequenced was peripheral blood. This sequence was found in a woman between 35 and 50 years old with acute or convalescent COVID-19. V usage is TRBV18 and J usage is TRBJ2-1; 7 nucleotides align to TRBD1. The DNA of the CDR3 is TGTGCCAACGCACCATTACAGGGGACCTACAATGAGCAGTTCTTC. This gives the protein CANAPLQGTYNEQFF. Full variable domain (remainder filled in from reference TRBV18 and TRBJ2-1): NAGVMQNPRHLVRRRGQEARLRCSPMKGHSHVYWYRQLPEEGLKFMVYLQKENIIDESGMPKERFSAEFPKEGPSILRIQQVVRGDSAAYFCANAPLQGTYNEQFFGPGTRLTVL.